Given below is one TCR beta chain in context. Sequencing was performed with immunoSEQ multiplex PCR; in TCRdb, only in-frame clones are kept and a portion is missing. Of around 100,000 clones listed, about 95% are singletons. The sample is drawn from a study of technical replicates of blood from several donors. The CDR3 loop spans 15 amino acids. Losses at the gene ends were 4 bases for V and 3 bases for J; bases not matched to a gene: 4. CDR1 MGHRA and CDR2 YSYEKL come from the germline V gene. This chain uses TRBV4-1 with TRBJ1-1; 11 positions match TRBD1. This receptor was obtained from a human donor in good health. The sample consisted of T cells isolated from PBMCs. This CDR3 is CASSLWDRGDTEAFF. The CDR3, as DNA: TGCGCCAGCAGCCTATGGGACAGGGGGGACACTGAAGCTTTCTTT.